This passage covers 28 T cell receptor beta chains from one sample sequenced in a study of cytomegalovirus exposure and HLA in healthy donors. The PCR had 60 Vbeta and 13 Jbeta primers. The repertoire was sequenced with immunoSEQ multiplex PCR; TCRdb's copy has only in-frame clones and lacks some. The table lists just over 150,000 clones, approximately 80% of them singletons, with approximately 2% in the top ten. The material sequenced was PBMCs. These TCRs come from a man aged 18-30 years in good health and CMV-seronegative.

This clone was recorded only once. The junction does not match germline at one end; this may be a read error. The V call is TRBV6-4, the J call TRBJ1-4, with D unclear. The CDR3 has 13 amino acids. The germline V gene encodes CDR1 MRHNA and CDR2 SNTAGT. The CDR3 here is CASSVEAGEKLFF. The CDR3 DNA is TGTGCCAGCAGTGTGGAAGCCGGTGAAAAACTATTTTTT.

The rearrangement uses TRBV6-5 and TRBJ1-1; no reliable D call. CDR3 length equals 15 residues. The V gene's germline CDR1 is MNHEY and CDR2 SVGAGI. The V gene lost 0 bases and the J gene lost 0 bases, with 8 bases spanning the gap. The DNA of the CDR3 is TGTGCCAGCAGTTACTCTTCCAGGTTGAACACTGAAGCTTTCTTT. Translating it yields CASSYSSRLNTEAFF.

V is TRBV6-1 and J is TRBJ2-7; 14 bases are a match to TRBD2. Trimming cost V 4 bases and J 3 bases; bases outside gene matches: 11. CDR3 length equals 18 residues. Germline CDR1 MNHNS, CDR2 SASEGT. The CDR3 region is CASSARLAGGPSNYEQYF. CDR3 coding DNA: TGTGCCAGCAGTGCCAGACTAGCGGGAGGGCCGTCGAACTACGAGCAGTACTTC.

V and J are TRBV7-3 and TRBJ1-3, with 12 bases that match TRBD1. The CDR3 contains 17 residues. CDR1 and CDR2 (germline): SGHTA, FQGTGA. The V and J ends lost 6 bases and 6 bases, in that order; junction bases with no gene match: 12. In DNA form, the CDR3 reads TGTGCCAGCAGGGGACGACGGGACAGGGGGCGCACAAACACCATATATTTT. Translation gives CASRGRRDRGRTNTIYF.

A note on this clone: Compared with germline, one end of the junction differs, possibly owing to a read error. DNA for the CDR3: TGTTCCAGCAGGGCCCAGCGGGGCGAGCAGTACTTC. The encoded protein is CSSRAQRGEQYF. This chain links TRBV7-9 with TRBJ2-7; 7 nucleotides agree with TRBD2. The CDR3 loop spans 12 amino acids. CDR1 SEHNR and CDR2 FQNEAQ come from the germline V gene (reference sequence).

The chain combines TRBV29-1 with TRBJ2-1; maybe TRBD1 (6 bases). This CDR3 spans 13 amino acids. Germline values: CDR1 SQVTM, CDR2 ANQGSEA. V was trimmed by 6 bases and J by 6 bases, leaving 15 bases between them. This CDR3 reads CSVPPGDGNEQFF. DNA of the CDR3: TGCAGCGTACCCCCAGGGGATGGCAATGAGCAGTTCTTC.

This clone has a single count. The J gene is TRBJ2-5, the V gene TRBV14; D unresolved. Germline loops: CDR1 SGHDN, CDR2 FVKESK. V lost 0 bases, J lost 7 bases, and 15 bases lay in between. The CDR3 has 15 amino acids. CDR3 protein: CASSQDSRQFGTQYF. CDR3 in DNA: TGTGCCAGCAGCCAAGATAGCCGGCAGTTTGGGACCCAGTACTTC.

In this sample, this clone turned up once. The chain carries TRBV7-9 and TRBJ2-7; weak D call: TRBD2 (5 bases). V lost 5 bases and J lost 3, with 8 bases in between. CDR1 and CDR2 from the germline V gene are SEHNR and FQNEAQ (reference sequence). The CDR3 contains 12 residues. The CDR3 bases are TGTGCCAGCAGCCGGGGAGTCTACGAGCAGTACTTC. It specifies CASSRGVYEQYF.

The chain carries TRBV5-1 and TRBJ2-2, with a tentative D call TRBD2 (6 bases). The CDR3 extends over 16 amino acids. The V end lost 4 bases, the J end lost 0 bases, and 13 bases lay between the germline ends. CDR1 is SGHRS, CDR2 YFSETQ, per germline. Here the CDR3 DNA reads TGCGCCAGCAGCCCGGTCTGGGGGGCGAACACCGGGGAGCTGTTTTTT. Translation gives CASSPVWGANTGELFF.

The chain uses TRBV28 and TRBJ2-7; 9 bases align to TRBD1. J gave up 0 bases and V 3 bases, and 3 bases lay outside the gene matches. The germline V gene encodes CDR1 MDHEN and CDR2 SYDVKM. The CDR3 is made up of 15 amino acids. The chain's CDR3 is CASSFRDRDSYEQYF. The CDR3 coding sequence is TGTGCCAGCAGTTTCCGGGACAGGGACTCCTACGAGCAGTACTTC.

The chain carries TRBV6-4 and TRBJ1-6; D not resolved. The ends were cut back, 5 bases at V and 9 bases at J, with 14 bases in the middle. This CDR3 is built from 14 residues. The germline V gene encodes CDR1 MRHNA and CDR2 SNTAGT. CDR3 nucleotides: TGTGCCAGCAGTCCCACCGGGGAAAGTTCACCCCTCCACTTT. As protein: CASSPTGESSPLHF.

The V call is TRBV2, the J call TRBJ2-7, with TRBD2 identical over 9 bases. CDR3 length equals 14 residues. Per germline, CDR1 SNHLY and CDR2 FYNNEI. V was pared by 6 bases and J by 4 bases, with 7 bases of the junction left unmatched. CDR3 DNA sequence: TGTGCCAGCAGGCAAGGGCTAGCGGGGTACGAGCAGTACTTC. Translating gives CASRQGLAGYEQYF.

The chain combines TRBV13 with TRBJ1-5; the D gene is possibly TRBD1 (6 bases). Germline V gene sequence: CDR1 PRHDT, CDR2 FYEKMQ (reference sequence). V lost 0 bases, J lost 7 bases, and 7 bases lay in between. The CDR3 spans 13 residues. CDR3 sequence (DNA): TGTGCCAGCAGCTTAGGGGGGGCACAGCCCCAGCATTTT. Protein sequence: CASSLGGAQPQHF.

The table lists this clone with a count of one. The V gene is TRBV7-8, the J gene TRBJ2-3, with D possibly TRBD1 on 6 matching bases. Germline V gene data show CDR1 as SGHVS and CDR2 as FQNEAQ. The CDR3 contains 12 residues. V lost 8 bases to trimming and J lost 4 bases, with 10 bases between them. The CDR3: CASWGLPDTQYF. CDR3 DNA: TGTGCCAGCTGGGGGCTGCCAGATACGCAGTATTTT.

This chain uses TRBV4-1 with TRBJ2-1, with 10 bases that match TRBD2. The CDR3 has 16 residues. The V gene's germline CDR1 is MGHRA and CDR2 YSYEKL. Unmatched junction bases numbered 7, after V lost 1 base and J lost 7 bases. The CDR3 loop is CASSQGLAGVRNEQFF. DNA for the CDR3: TGCGCCAGCAGCCAAGGTCTAGCGGGAGTGAGGAATGAGCAGTTCTTC.

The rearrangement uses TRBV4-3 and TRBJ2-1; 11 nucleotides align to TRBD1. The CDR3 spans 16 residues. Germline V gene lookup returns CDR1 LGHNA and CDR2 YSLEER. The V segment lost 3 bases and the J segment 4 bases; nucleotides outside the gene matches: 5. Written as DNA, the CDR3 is TGCGCCAGCAGCCAGCGGGACAGGGGGGTTTACAATGAGCAGTTCTTC. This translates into CASSQRDRGVYNEQFF.

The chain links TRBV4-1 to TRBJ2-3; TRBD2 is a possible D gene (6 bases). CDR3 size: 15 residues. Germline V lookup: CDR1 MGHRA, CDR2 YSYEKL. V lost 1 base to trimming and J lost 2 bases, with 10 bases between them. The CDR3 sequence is CASSQALADTDTQYF. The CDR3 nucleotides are TGCGCCAGCAGCCAAGCGTTAGCGGACACAGATACGCAGTATTTT.

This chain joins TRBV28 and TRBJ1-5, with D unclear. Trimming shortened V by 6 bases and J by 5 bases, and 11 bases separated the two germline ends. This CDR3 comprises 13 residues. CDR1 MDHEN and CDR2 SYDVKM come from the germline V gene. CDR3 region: CASRVPGYQPQHF. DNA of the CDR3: TGTGCCAGCAGGGTCCCCGGGTATCAGCCCCAGCATTTT. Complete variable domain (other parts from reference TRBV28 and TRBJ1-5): DVKVTQSSRYLVKRTGEKVFLECVQDMDHENMFWYRQDPGLGLRLIYFSYDVKMKEKGDIPEGYSVSREKKERFSLILESASTNQTSMYLCASRVPGYQPQHFGDGTRLSIL.

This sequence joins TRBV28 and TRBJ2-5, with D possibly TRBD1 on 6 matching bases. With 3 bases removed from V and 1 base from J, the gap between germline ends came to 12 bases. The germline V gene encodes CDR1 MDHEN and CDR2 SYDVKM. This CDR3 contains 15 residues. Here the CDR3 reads CASSFYGRGQETQYF. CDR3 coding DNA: TGTGCCAGCAGTTTCTACGGCAGGGGCCAAGAGACCCAGTACTTC.

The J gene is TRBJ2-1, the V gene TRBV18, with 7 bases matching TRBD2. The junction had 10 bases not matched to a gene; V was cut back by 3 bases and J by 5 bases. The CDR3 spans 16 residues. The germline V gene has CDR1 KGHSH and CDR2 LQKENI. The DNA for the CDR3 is TGTGCCAGCTCACCGACGGATGCGGGAGAGAACAATGAGCAGTTCTTC. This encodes CASSPTDAGENNEQFF.

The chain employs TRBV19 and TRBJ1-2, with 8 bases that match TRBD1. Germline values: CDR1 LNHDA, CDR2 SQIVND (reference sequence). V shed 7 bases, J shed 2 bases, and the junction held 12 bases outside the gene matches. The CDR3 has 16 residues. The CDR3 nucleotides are TGTGCCAGTACCGGACAGGGACCCCAGAGAAACTATGGCTACACCTTC. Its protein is CASTGQGPQRNYGYTF.

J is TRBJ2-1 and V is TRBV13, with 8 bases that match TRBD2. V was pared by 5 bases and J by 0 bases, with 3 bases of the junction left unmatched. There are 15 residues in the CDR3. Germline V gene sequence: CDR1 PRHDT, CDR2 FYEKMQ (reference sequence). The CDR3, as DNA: TGTGCCAGCAGCAACAGCGGGGGCTCCTACAATGAGCAGTTCTTC. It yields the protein CASSNSGGSYNEQFF.

CDR3 nucleotide sequence: TGTGCCAGCTCACCGGGACAGAATTCACCCCTCCACTTT. Translating it yields CASSPGQNSPLHF. The chain carries TRBV18 and TRBJ1-6, with 7 bases lining up with TRBD1. The germline V gene encodes CDR1 KGHSH and CDR2 LQKENI. V was clipped by 3 bases and J by 7 bases; unmatched bases: 0. The CDR3 consists of 13 residues.

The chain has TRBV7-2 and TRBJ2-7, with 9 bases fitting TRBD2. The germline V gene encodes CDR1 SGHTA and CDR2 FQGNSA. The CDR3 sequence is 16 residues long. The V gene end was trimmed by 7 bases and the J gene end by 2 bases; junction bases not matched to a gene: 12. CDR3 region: CASTRQMAGGTYEQYF. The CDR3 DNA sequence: TGTGCCAGCACCAGGCAGATGGCGGGGGGGACCTACGAGCAGTACTTC.

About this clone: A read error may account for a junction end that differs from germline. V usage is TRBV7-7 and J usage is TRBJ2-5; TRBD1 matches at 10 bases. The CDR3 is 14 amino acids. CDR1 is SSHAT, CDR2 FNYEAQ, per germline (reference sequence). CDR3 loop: CASSPGTGEVTQYF. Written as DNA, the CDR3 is TGTGCTAGCAGCCCAGGGACAGGGGAAGTGACCCAGTACTTC.

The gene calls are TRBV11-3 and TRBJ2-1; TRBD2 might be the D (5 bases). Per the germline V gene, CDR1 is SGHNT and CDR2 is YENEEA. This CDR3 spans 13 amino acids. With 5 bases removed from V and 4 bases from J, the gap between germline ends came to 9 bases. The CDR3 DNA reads TGTGCCAGCAGCACTCGAGGGTACAATGAGCAGTTCTTC. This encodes CASSTRGYNEQFF.

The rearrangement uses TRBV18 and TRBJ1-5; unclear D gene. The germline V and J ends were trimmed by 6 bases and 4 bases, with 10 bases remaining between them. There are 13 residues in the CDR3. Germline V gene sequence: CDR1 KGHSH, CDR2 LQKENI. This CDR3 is CASSPDENQPQHF. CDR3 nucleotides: TGTGCCAGCTCTCCCGATGAGAATCAGCCCCAGCATTTT.

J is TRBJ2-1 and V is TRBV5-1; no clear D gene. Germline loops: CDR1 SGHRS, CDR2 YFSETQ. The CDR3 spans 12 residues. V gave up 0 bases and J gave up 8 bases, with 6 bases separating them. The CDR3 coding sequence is TGCGCCAGCAGCTTGGCAATTGATGAGCAGTTCTTC. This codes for CASSLAIDEQFF.